The rows below give T cell receptor beta chains drawn from one sample of a study of cytomegalovirus exposure and HLA in healthy donors. TCRdb's copy holds only in-frame clones and misses some; the assay was immunoSEQ multiplex PCR. Of over 200,000 clones in the sample, roughly 87% were seen once. The material sequenced was PBMCs. The receptor set was obtained from a man between 35 and 55 years old in good health and CMV-seropositive. Both conserved end residues are part of each CDR3. Each record gives: D gene, V gene, J gene, clone size, CDR3 protein. The D gene is left open where the match is weak. Clone size is not always given. Where it is, it says once, few, many or a class for expanded clones.

>-|TRBV27|TRBJ2-5|-
CASSYGHDQETQYF
>TRBD1|TRBV9|TRBJ1-1|-
CASSGPPGTGANTEAFF
>TRBD1|TRBV28|TRBJ1-5|-
CASSSRQGYQPQHF
>TRBD1|TRBV7-3|TRBJ2-1|-
CASSLQGAYYNEQFF
>-|TRBV7-9|TRBJ2-2|few
CASSPQNTGELFF
>TRBD2|TRBV9|TRBJ2-1|-
CASSLRASGWNSYNEQFF
>-|TRBV5-4|TRBJ2-3|-
CASSLSGGTLTDTQYF
>-|TRBV7-3|TRBJ2-7|-
CASSSRLGERTDSYEQYF
>TRBD2|TRBV19|TRBJ2-3|-
CASSLGGGVTDTQYF
>TRBD1|TRBV10-1|TRBJ2-2|-
CASSEWTGNTGELFF
>-|TRBV4-1|TRBJ2-1|-
CASSQSLGGIFHEQFF
>-|TRBV7-8|TRBJ2-6|-
CASSQGVSGANVLTF
>-|TRBV6-5|TRBJ1-4|-
CASSYGGHTNEKLFF
>TRBD2|TRBV30|TRBJ2-2|-
CAWNGNSGSTGELFF
>-|TRBV5-1|TRBJ1-2|few
CASSLAPGVRYGYTF
>-|TRBV12-5|TRBJ2-7|once
CASGLALSYGYEQYF
>TRBD2|TRBV5-1|TRBJ2-1|-
CASSFLAGPERGEQFF
>-|TRBV14|TRBJ2-3|-
CASSTRVQGTDTQYF
>TRBD1|TRBV6-1|TRBJ1-5|few
CASREGDRGFSNQPQHF
>TRBD1|TRBV19|TRBJ2-5|-
CASSLGQQETQYF
>TRBD2|TRBV6-4|TRBJ2-3|-
CASSESTSGTDTQYF
>TRBD1|TRBV6-4|TRBJ2-3|-
CASRPPSSTGGSTDTQYF
>TRBD1|TRBV5-6|TRBJ2-1|once
CASSLWTGYNEQFF
>-|TRBV7-6|TRBJ2-3|-
CASSDDRGFTQYF
>TRBD2|TRBV9|TRBJ2-1|-
CASSVGRVAGPPYNEQFF
>TRBD1|TRBV5-1|TRBJ1-5|-
CASSLGTGPYSNQPQHF
>TRBD2|TRBV2|TRBJ2-3|-
CASSANGLAIPDTQYF
>-|TRBV11-2|TRBJ2-7|-
CASSLVGSESSYEQYF
>-|TRBV28|TRBJ2-3|-
CASTLSGSTDTQYF
>TRBD2|TRBV27|TRBJ2-1|few
CASSPPGGREGDEQFF
>TRBD2|TRBV5-1|TRBJ2-3|-
CASSLEGGGTDTQYF
>-|TRBV27|TRBJ1-5|-
CASSSGEGLGNQPQHF